One and the same sample provided the 28 T cell receptor beta chains below, sequenced in a study of glioma-infiltrating T cells. Amplification of TCR alpha and beta CDR3 regions from RNA used iRepertoire nested multiplex PCR. TCRdb redid the calling of the multiplex PCR reads with MiXCR, one entry per CDR3 protein. The sample yields about 17,000 distinct CDR3 sequences, more than 45% seen once. The sample comprised glioma tissue, nonneoplastic brain tissue, or PBMCs (not recorded which). These receptors originate from a human donor with low-grade glioma or glioblastoma, undergoing nonglioma brain surgery, or in good health (not recorded which).

V gene TRBV6-6 combines with J gene TRBJ2-1, with 16 bases identical to TRBD2. The germline CDR1 and CDR2 sequences are MNHNY and SVGAGI (reference sequence). The length of the CDR3 is 16 residues. V shed 2 bases and J 7 bases; nucleotides not matched to a gene: 2. CDR3 region: CASSYGTSGRDNEQFF. The CDR3 nucleotides read TGTGCCAGCAGTTACGGGACTAGCGGGAGGGATAATGAGCAGTTCTTC.

The CDR3 here is CASSYLRQTTEAFF. The CDR3, as DNA: TGTGCCAGCAGTTATTTAAGGCAGACCACTGAAGCTTTCTTT. V is TRBV6-2 or TRBV6-3 and J is TRBJ1-1; D unresolved. CDR1 is MNHEY and CDR2 is SVGEGT in the germline V gene. The CDR3 is 14 residues long. V lost 3 bases, J lost 4 bases, and 12 bases lay in between.

This clonotype was counted ten times or more. The CDR3: CSAGRTPRDQPQHF. The CDR3 DNA follows: TGCAGTGCGGGAAGGACACCGAGGGATCAGCCCCAGCATTTT. V is TRBV20-1 and J is TRBJ1-5, with D perhaps TRBD1 (5 bases). This CDR3 contains 14 residues. CDR1 and CDR2 (germline): DFQATT, SNEGSKA (reference sequence). V lost 6 bases to trimming and J lost 5 bases, with 17 bases between them.

This clonotype was seen more than once but under ten times. At one of its ends the junction is not consistent with the germline gene, which may arise from a read error. CDR3: CGAREDWTETYEQYF. In DNA form, the CDR3 reads TGCGGTGCTAGAGAAGACTGGACAGAGACGTACGAGCAGTACTTC. V usage is TRBV20-1 and J usage is TRBJ2-7; a possible D gene is TRBD1 (6 bases). CDR1 and CDR2 from the germline V gene are DFQATT and SNEGSKA (reference sequence). The CDR3 consists of 15 residues.

This clonotype has just a few counts. The chain carries TRBV27 and TRBJ1-4, with 7 bases that match TRBD1. This CDR3 spans 17 amino acids. V shed 5 bases and J 6 bases; nucleotides not matched to a gene: 15. Germline CDR1 is MNHEY and CDR2 is SMNVEV (reference sequence). The CDR3 reads CASSLIATGSAYEKLFF. The CDR3 coding sequence is TGTGCCAGCAGTCTTATTGCGACAGGGTCTGCTTATGAAAAACTGTTTTTT.

This clonotype was found many times. This chain uses TRBV5-1 with TRBJ2-3; D may match TRBD1 or TRBD2 (5 bases each). The CDR3 runs 15 residues. V was pared by 1 base and J by 2 bases, with 11 bases between. The germline gives CDR1 SGHRS, CDR2 YFSETQ. This chain's CDR3 is CASSLLGESTDTQYF. The CDR3 DNA reads TGCGCCAGCAGCTTGTTGGGGGAATCCACAGATACGCAGTATTTT.

About this clonotype: At one boundary the junction diverges from the germline segment, which might be a read error. The chain joins TRBV18 to TRBJ1-2; 8 positions agree with TRBD1. The CDR3 totals 15 residues. Germline values: CDR1 KGHSH, CDR2 LQKENI. The CDR3 spells CASTPPEAGGLGYTF. For the CDR3, the DNA is TGTGCCAGCACACCACCGGAGGCAGGGGGCTTGGGCTACACCTTC.

In this sample, this clonotype turned up many times. The V call is TRBV19, the J call TRBJ2-1; TRBD2 matches at 9 bases. The CDR3 has 14 residues. The germline V gene has CDR1 LNHDA and CDR2 SQIVND (reference sequence). Germline trimming cut 3 bases from V and 6 bases from J; bases unmatched to any gene: 3. In nucleotides, the CDR3 is TGTGCCAGTAGTATTAGCGGGAGTGGCAATGAGCAGTTCTTC. It yields the protein CASSISGSGNEQFF.

This clonotype has at least ten counts. The V and J genes are TRBV4-1 and TRBJ1-3, with D possibly TRBD1 on 5 matching bases. Germline loops: CDR1 MGHRA, CDR2 YSYEKL. V lost 7 bases to trimming and J lost 0 bases, with 10 bases between them. The length of the CDR3 is 14 residues. CDR3: CASTSGVSGNTIYF. The CDR3 bases are TGCGCCAGCACCTCGGGGGTCTCTGGAAACACCATATATTTT.

This clonotype was picked up a small number of times. V is TRBV7-9 and J is TRBJ1-5, with D perhaps TRBD1 (5 bases). The CDR3 has 14 amino acids. Trimming took 4 bases from V and 3 from J, leaving 10 bases between them. Germline V gene lookup returns CDR1 SEHNR and CDR2 FQNEAQ (reference sequence). CDR3 nucleotides: TGTGCCAGCAGCTCCGACAGCCTCAATCAGCCCCAGCATTTT. Amino acid sequence: CASSSDSLNQPQHF.

In this sample, this clonotype turned up many times. At one boundary the junction diverges from the germline segment, which might be a read error. The rearrangement links TRBV10-2 to TRBJ2-7; TRBD2 is a possible D gene (5 bases). Germline assignment: CDR1 WSHSY and CDR2 SAAADI. The CDR3 is 16 residues long. This CDR3 reads CASGEDPKELAYEQYF. The CDR3 DNA reads TGCGCCAGCGGTGAAGACCCGAAGGAACTAGCCTACGAGCAGTACTTC.

This sequence joins TRBV6-9 and TRBJ2-3; TRBD1 matches at 10 bases. The CDR3 has 14 amino acids. CDR1 and CDR2 from the germline V gene are MNHGY and SVAAGI. V shed 6 bases and J 4 bases; nucleotides not matched to a gene: 4. The CDR3 is CASSYGTGADTQYF. In DNA, the CDR3 is TGTGCCAGCAGCTATGGGACAGGGGCAGATACGCAGTATTTT.

This clonotype ranks as medium-sized. The chain joins TRBV28 to TRBJ1-1; D not resolved. CDR3 length equals 15 residues. V was shortened by 0 bases and J by 1 base, with 9 bases between the two germline ends. From germline, CDR1 is MDHEN and CDR2 SYDVKM. The CDR3 reads CASSLWGRSNTEAFF. Written as DNA, the CDR3 is TGTGCCAGCAGTTTATGGGGGAGGTCGAACACTGAAGCTTTCTTT.

This clonotype has a handful of counts. The CDR3 protein is CASSSSGLYEQYF. DNA for the CDR3: TGTGCCAGCAGTTCGTCGGGACTCTACGAGCAGTACTTC. The J gene is TRBJ2-7, the V gene TRBV6-2 or TRBV6-3; D is perhaps TRBD2 (6 bases). Germline CDR1 and CDR2: MNHEY and SVGEGT. V lost 4 bases, J lost 3 bases, and 10 bases lay in between. CDR3 size: 13 residues.

V gene TRBV7-2 combines with J gene TRBJ1-5; no clear D gene. CDR1 SGHTA and CDR2 FQGNSA come from the germline V gene. V was shortened by 5 bases and J by 3 bases, with 5 bases between the two germline ends. The CDR3 runs to 12 residues. DNA for the CDR3: TGTGCCAGCAGCGCCTACAATCAGCCCCAGCATTTT. Encoded protein: CASSAYNQPQHF.

V usage is TRBV14 and J usage is TRBJ2-5; 7 nucleotides line up with TRBD1. The germline gives CDR1 SGHDN, CDR2 FVKESK. J lost 4 bases, V lost 4 bases, and 3 bases had no gene match. CDR3 length: 13 residues. CDR3 in amino acids: CASSRGQLETQYF. The CDR3 coding sequence is TGTGCCAGCAGCCGGGGACAGCTAGAGACCCAGTACTTC.

The chain carries TRBV27 and TRBJ1-6, with D hard to call. This CDR3 comprises 18 residues. The germline V and J ends were trimmed by 5 bases and 0 bases, with 17 bases remaining between them. Germline CDR1 reads MNHEY; CDR2 reads SMNVEV (reference sequence). CDR3: CASSLYWPFRSYNSPLHF. CDR3 coding DNA: TGTGCCAGCAGTCTTTATTGGCCCTTCCGCTCCTATAATTCACCCCTCCACTTT.

This clonotype is classed as medium-sized (0.01 to 0.1%). This chain's CDR3 is CASSPIQEYGTGELFF. CDR3 coding DNA: TGTGCCAGCAGTCCAATACAGGAGTACGGCACCGGGGAGCTGTTTTTT. V usage is TRBV28 and J usage is TRBJ2-2, with a possible D match to TRBD1 (5 bases). There are 16 residues in the CDR3. CDR1 MDHEN and CDR2 SYDVKM come from the germline V gene. V gave up 5 bases and J gave up 4 bases, with 17 bases separating them.

This clonotype occurred many times. The chain's CDR3 is CASSTGQDNSPLHF. The CDR3 bases are TGTGCCAGCAGTACGGGACAGGATAATTCACCCCTCCACTTT. The rearrangement uses TRBV28 and TRBJ1-6; 8 nucleotides match TRBD1. Germline V CDR1 and CDR2: MDHEN, SYDVKM. CDR3 length equals 14 residues. Germline trimming cut 5 bases from V and 5 bases from J; bases unmatched to any gene: 2.

The V gene is TRBV20-1, the J gene TRBJ2-1, with 10 nucleotides matching TRBD2. CDR1 and CDR2 (germline): DFQATT, SNEGSKA (reference sequence). The CDR3 extends over 16 amino acids. J was trimmed by 0 bases and V by 3 bases; bases with no gene match: 5. The CDR3 here is CSASPSSGSSYNEQFF. CDR3 sequence (DNA): TGCAGTGCTAGCCCCTCTAGCGGGAGCTCCTACAATGAGCAGTTCTTC.

By share, this clonotype counts as medium-sized. V gene TRBV6-1 combines with J gene TRBJ2-7; D perhaps matches TRBD2 (5 bases). The V and J ends lost 2 bases and 1 base respectively, with 9 bases between them. Germline CDR1 and CDR2: MNHNS and SASEGT. The CDR3 extends over 14 amino acids. CDR3 DNA: TGTGCCAGCAGTGAAAGGGAGAGTTCCTACGAGCAGTACTTC. Encoded protein: CASSERESSYEQYF.

The CDR3, as DNA: TGTGCCAGCAGTACAAATAGCAATCAGCCCCAGCATTTT. It yields the protein CASSTNSNQPQHF. The V and J genes are TRBV28 and TRBJ1-5; D is undetermined. The germline V and J ends were trimmed by 5 bases and 0 bases, with 5 bases remaining between them. The germline V gene has CDR1 MDHEN and CDR2 SYDVKM. The CDR3 runs to 13 residues.

This clonotype was detected many times. The CDR3 here is CASSQGRVTGNTIYF. DNA for the CDR3: TGCGCCAGCAGCCAGGGGAGGGTAACTGGAAACACCATATATTTT. The chain has TRBV4-3 and TRBJ1-3; D not certain. Per germline, CDR1 LGHNA and CDR2 YSLEER. Trimming removed 3 bases at V and 2 bases at J, with 11 bases between. The CDR3 totals 15 residues.

The chain couples TRBV6-6 to TRBJ2-1; D unclear. The CDR3 has 14 amino acids. Trimming cost V 6 bases and J 2 bases, with 11 bases left between them. Germline loops: CDR1 MNHNY, CDR2 SVGAGI (reference sequence). The CDR3 DNA is TGTGCCAGCAGCAAGTCTGGAACCTACAATGAGCAGTTCTTC. Protein: CASSKSGTYNEQFF.

This CDR3 reads CASSRKGRETQYF. For the CDR3, the DNA is TGTGCCAGCAGTAGGAAGGGGCGAGAGACCCAGTACTTC. The V gene is TRBV27, the J gene TRBJ2-5; TRBD1 might be the D (5 bases). CDR1 and CDR2 from the germline V gene are MNHEY and SMNVEV (reference sequence). The CDR3 contains 13 residues. V lost 5 bases and J 4 bases, leaving 11 bases between the germline ends.

V gene TRBV6-1 combines with J gene TRBJ2-1; either TRBD1 or TRBD2 may fit D (5 bases each). This CDR3 is built from 14 residues. The V and J ends lost 6 bases and 6 bases respectively, with 15 bases between them. In germline, CDR1 is MNHNS, CDR2 SASEGT. For the CDR3, the DNA is TGTGCCAGCAGATATTCCGGGACCATCAATGAGCAGTTCTTC. This encodes CASRYSGTINEQFF.

V is TRBV20-1 and J is TRBJ1-1; perhaps TRBD1 as D (5 bases). The CDR3 spans 12 residues. The V end was cut by 4 bases, the J end by 4 bases, with 10 bases between. CDR1 DFQATT and CDR2 SNEGSKA come from the germline V gene (reference sequence). The CDR3 region is CSATQDTTEAFF. CDR3 sequence (DNA): TGCAGTGCTACCCAGGACACCACTGAAGCTTTCTTT.

This clonotype was detected ten times or more. The rearrangement joins TRBV7-6 to TRBJ2-7; 8 positions match TRBD1. The J segment lost 4 bases and the V segment lost 4 bases, leaving 6 bases of the junction unmatched. This CDR3 has 14 residues. Germline CDR1 reads SGHVS; CDR2 reads FNYEAQ. The CDR3 DNA follows: TGTGCCAGCAGCTCCGGACAGGGAAGGTACGAGCAGTACTTC. It yields the protein CASSSGQGRYEQYF.